This TCR beta chain was obtained from a study of beta chain features in type 1 diabetes (dated by TCRdb to 2016 to 2019). Study-level background: Patients and healthy donors did not differ in mean age, gender distribution, total cell number or subset yield. A total of 85 million to 140 million sorted cells were examined across all samples, and the number of cells per subset was strongly correlated with RNA yield. The study compared TCRB repertoires of sorted circulating CD4+ T cell subsets between recently diagnosed type 1 diabetes patients and matched healthy donors. Whereas all 30 or so donors provided naive and central memory subsets, regulatory and stem cell-like memory subsets were isolated from just 8 patients and roughly 8 healthy donors.

The germline V gene (reference sequence) yields SEHNR for CDR1 and FQNEAQ for CDR2. V gives up 5 bases and J gives up 6 bases, and the segment between their germline ends measures 14 bases. The CDR3 covers 14 residues, taking in both the cysteine and the phenylalanine. The entry retains the CDR3 DNA only, 42 bases that are in frame from base 1. The study at large found these results: In all four CD4+ subsets, TCRB CDR3 length was moderately but significantly shorter in type 1 diabetes patients. Because cDNA was sequenced instead of genomic DNA, highly expressing activated cells could be over-represented, though the groups showed no difference in activation or CD3 levels. PCR may preferentially amplify shorter templates, but because patient and control samples were amplified and corrected together, any resulting skew would affect both groups equally. Naive, central memory and regulatory TCRB repertoires appeared to be more alike among patients than among healthy donors. Fewer insertions and more nucleotide deletions at VDJ recombination sites were observed in patients with type 1 diabetes, implying thymic rearrangement abnormalities. HLA sub-analyses involved small numbers of individuals, so any influence of HLA type on TCRB rearrangement remained unresolved.

A few counts support this clone. The specificity of this receptor is unknown. Qualities for individual bases were not recorded, and no much larger clone is one base off. Each donor gave one peripheral blood draw, averaging approximately 120 mL, which was collected into heparinised tubes. A BD FACSAria II was used to sort naive, central memory, regulatory and stem cell-like memory CD4+ T cells with a panel that included CD45RO, CCR7, CD25, CD127, CD95 and CD27. All sorted populations exceeded 98% purity. Right away, PBMCs were isolated by Lymphoprep density gradient centrifugation and were stained directly, with no culture step. Samples were stained and sorted in pairs, with one healthy donor and one patient per experiment, so that batch effects were minimized. All of the isolated RNA was reverse transcribed with the High Capacity cDNA Reverse Transcription Kit, so expressed TCRB transcripts were sequenced. Naive, central memory and regulatory T cell samples underwent deep immunoSEQ sequencing, averaging about 3.3 million total reads per sample. Sorted cells were lysed in RLT buffer and RNA was extracted with DNase-treated RNeasy Micro or Mini kits, depending on cell number. To prevent cross-contamination, every cell subset was processed on its own, while patient and healthy donor samples were processed together. TCRB sequences were amplified from cDNA with the immunoSEQ multiplex PCR, producing 87-bp fragments spanning the CDR3 region. The amplicons were sequenced using the Illumina HiSeq platform. On the authors' methods: PCR bias was computationally corrected using synthetic template baselines, reads within Hamming distance 2 were collapsed, and singletons that could not be merged were discarded. Reads were aligned against IMGT so that V, D and J genes, CDR3 length and insertions or deletions at six rearrangement sites could be assigned. Within each subset, clonotype counts were normalized to sorted cell number, and only after that were true diversity and Gini coefficients computed with the tcR R package. Repertoire sharing was quantified using the overlap coefficient calculated on TCRB nucleotide sequences. As a proxy for the pre-selection repertoire, out-of-frame TCRB sequences from naive cells were analyzed. The table comes from immuneACCESS by way of TCRdb, which keeps in-frame sequences with V and J called. Part of the clones is missing from these tables; in studies checked, under half for an unresolved V gene and the rest for unknown reasons. V and J calls and clone size are copied from that table; D and trimming were computed from the DNA. The sample yields approximately 400,000 clones; more than 13% were counted once. The ten largest clones capture about 0.018% of the sample.

The source material was naive CD4+ T cells from blood. Read against the paper, the sample's cell subset or site label means: true naive CD4+ T cells. This clonotype was obtained from a woman aged 18-29 years in good health. The V and J genes are TRBV7-9 and TRBJ2-4, and the D gene may be TRBD2, 6 bases matching. The DNA is TGTGCCAGCAGCAGAGGTAGTAGCGGAAACATTCAGTACTTC. It translates as CASSRGSSGNIQYF. With the rest looked up from the reference TRBV7-9 and TRBJ2-4 genes rather than sequenced, the full variable domain is DTGVSQNPRHKITKRGQNVTFRCDPISEHNRLYWYRQTLGQGPEFLTYFQNEAQLEKSRLLSDRFSAERPKGSFSTLEIQRTEQGDSAMYLCASSRGSSGNIQYFGAGTRLSVL.